Listed below are T cell receptor beta chains from one sample, sequenced in a study of regulatory T cells in long-lasting Graves disease. TCRdb analysed the multiplex PCR reads with MiXCR anew, one entry per CDR3 protein. The repertoire has about 320,000 distinct CDR3 sequences, 18% of them found once; the top ten carry about two fifths. This specimen was peripheral blood mononuclear cells (PBMCs), taken at new diagnosis, from a patient treated with antithyroid drugs. The receptors stem from a female donor with Graves disease. Both conserved end residues are trimmed from each CDR3. Fields, in order: D gene, CDR3 length, V gene, J gene, CDR3 protein. The D gene is left open where the match is weak.

>NA|10|TRBV6-1|TRBJ2-3
ASLRVTDTQY
>NA|14|TRBV11-3|TRBJ2-7
ASSTGRGGASYEQY
>TRBD1|15|TRBV28|TRBJ1-5
ASSPVTGGAKHQPQH
>NA|12|TRBV29-1|TRBJ2-5
SVEAAERQRSQY
>NA|15|TRBV6-1|TRBJ1-5
ASTSRGGGYSNQPQH
>NA|13|TRBV28|TRBJ1-4
ASSLIGTGNEKLF
>NA|14|TRBV12-3/TRBV12-4|TRBJ1-1
ASSLQQGPPGTEAF
>TRBD2|14|TRBV24-1|TRBJ2-7
ATSGQEAGGTDEQY
>NA|11|TRBV28|TRBJ2-5
ASMRGMRETQY
>NA|9|TRBV27|TRBJ2-3
ASSLGNTQY
>TRBD2|12|TRBV28|TRBJ2-1
ASSHQRGRNEQF
>NA|13|TRBV29-1|TRBJ1-2
SVEDRGRGLSGYT
>NA|13|TRBV3-1|TRBJ1-3
ASSQDPRGGNTIY
>TRBD1|14|TRBV13|TRBJ2-5
ASSHRDRGVQETQY
>TRBD1|12|TRBV5-6|TRBJ1-2
ASSLRQGADGYT
>TRBD2|14|TRBV10-3|TRBJ2-1
AIRPKGGSSYNEQF
>TRBD1|13|TRBV19|TRBJ1-5
ATTQGGLNNQPQH
>TRBD2|12|TRBV6-5|TRBJ2-7
ASSFGTSRFEQY
>NA|11|TRBV19|TRBJ1-6
ASSIEPNSPLH
>NA|14|TRBV14|TRBJ1-2
ASSQDRGGLHYGYT